What follows are 10 T cell receptor beta chains derived from one specimen sequenced in a study of technical replicates of blood from several donors. The table came from immunoSEQ multiplex PCR; TCRdb's copy has only in-frame clones and leaves some out. Of around 70,000 clones detected, roughly 94% appear once; the ten largest clones hold 0.3% to 0.45%. Sequenced sample: T cells isolated from PBMCs. These TCRs come from a human donor in good health.

J is TRBJ2-1 and V is TRBV10-1, with D unclear. The CDR3 loop spans 13 amino acids. Trimming left V 2 bases short and J 5 bases short, with 7 bases between. Germline V lookup: CDR1 WNHNN, CDR2 SYGVQD (reference sequence). The CDR3 loop reads CASSEDTDNEQFF. In DNA, the CDR3 is TGCGCCAGCAGTGAGGACACTGACAATGAGCAGTTCTTC.

The chain links TRBV6-6 to TRBJ1-1; perhaps TRBD1 as D (6 bases). This CDR3 is built from 13 residues. Trimming took 8 bases from V and 5 from J, leaving 15 bases between them. The V gene's germline CDR1 is MNHNY and CDR2 SVGAGI (reference sequence). Here the CDR3 reads CASSGGLRTEAFF. The CDR3, as DNA: TGTGCCAGCTCGGGGGGCCTGAGGACTGAAGCTTTCTTT.

This chain uses TRBV12-5 with TRBJ2-4; 9 positions agree with TRBD1. Losses at the gene ends were 3 bases for V and 2 bases for J; bases not matched to a gene: 8. Germline V gene data show CDR1 as LGHNT and CDR2 as FRNRAP. This CDR3 has 17 residues. The CDR3 is CASGLSGTGFSKNIQYF. CDR3 in DNA: TGTGCTAGTGGTTTATCCGGGACAGGGTTTTCCAAAAACATTCAGTACTTC.

The rearrangement uses TRBV6-5 and TRBJ2-1, with 9 nucleotides matching TRBD2. This CDR3 is built from 15 residues. In germline, CDR1 is MNHEY, CDR2 SVGAGI. V lost 6 bases to trimming and J lost 8 bases; unmatched junction nucleotides: 11. DNA for the CDR3: TGTGCCAGCAGATCCCCGGGACTAGCTTCGCATGAGCAGTTCTTC. This encodes CASRSPGLASHEQFF.

The rearrangement joins TRBV29-1 to TRBJ2-7; 7 bases agree with TRBD2. The CDR3 sequence is 15 residues long. Germline CDR1 SQVTM, CDR2 ANQGSEA. V lost 4 bases and J lost 7; bases outside the gene matches: 16. The CDR3, as DNA: TGCAGCGTTGCTGCTCCGGGACTACTCCCGTGGGAGCAGTACTTC. Protein sequence: CSVAAPGLLPWEQYF.

The chain combines TRBV7-2 with TRBJ2-1, with a possible D match to TRBD2 (6 bases). The V gene's germline CDR1 is SGHTA and CDR2 FQGNSA. The CDR3 totals 16 residues. V dropped 2 bases and J dropped 5 bases, with 16 bases sitting between them. The CDR3 protein is CASSLLPGDLDNEQFF. The DNA for the CDR3 is TGTGCCAGCAGCTTACTTCCGGGAGACCTCGACAATGAGCAGTTCTTC.

This sequence joins TRBV10-3 and TRBJ2-5; 8 bases are shared with TRBD2. Germline V gene lookup returns CDR1 ENHRY and CDR2 SYGVKD. CDR3 length equals 14 residues. The V and J ends lost 0 bases and 5 bases, in that order; junction bases with no gene match: 2. CDR3 loop: CAISESAGDETQYF. The CDR3, as DNA: TGTGCCATCAGTGAGTCAGCGGGAGACGAGACCCAGTACTTC.

The rearrangement links TRBV5-1 to TRBJ1-1, with TRBD1 matching 7 bases. The CDR3 covers 15 residues. V gave up 0 bases and J gave up 5 bases; unmatched junction bases: 7. Germline CDR1 and CDR2: SGHRS and YFSETQ. Here the CDR3 reads CASSLGIGGETEAFF. The CDR3 nucleotides read TGCGCCAGCAGCTTGGGTATAGGGGGCGAAACTGAAGCTTTCTTT.

Here the CDR3 DNA reads TGTGCCAGCAGTTCCTCACCGGGACAACAAGAGACCCAGTACTTC. Encoded protein: CASSSSPGQQETQYF. The rearrangement links TRBV27 to TRBJ2-5; D is possibly TRBD1 (6 bases). V shed 4 bases and J shed 2 bases, with 14 bases lying between them. The CDR3 covers 15 residues. Germline-derived CDR1 and CDR2 are MNHEY and SMNVEV (reference sequence).

The chain joins TRBV7-9 to TRBJ1-2, with D uncertain. The CDR3 has 15 residues. V lost 1 base, J lost 2 bases, and 11 bases lay in between. CDR1 and CDR2 (germline): SEHNR, FQNEAQ (reference sequence). The CDR3 region has the DNA TGTGCCAGCAGCTTAGAAATTGGAGGGAACTATGGCTACACCTTC. It is translated as CASSLEIGGNYGYTF. The variable domain in full, completed from reference TRBV7-9 and TRBJ1-2, reads DTGVSQNPRHKITKRGQNVTFRCDPISEHNRLYWYRQTLGQGPEFLTYFQNEAQLEKSRLLSDRFSAERPKGSFSTLEIQRTEQGDSAMYLCASSLEIGGNYGYTFGSGTRLTVV.